Presented here are 27 T cell receptor beta chains from one specimen sequenced in a study of patients and donors after allogeneic stem cell transplantation. TCRdb re-called the RT-PCR reads through MiXCR, storing one row per CDR3 protein. This sample has around 90,000 distinct CDR3 sequences, with around 46% found just once. Source material: blood, either unsorted or a sorted T cell fraction (not recorded which). The receptors shown here come from a human donor who was either an allogeneic HSCT recipient or a stem cell or donor lymphocyte infusion donor (not recorded which). It is not recorded whose cells these are; they may come from a transplant donor.

This chain joins TRBV28 and TRBJ2-5; perhaps TRBD1 as D (6 bases). Germline CDR1 is MDHEN and CDR2 is SYDVKM. V was pared by 8 bases and J by 2 bases, with 18 bases between. CDR3 length: 15 amino acids. DNA for the CDR3: TGTGCCAGCTTAACGGTGGTACAGGGACAAGAGACCCAGTACTTC. Its translation is CASLTVVQGQETQYF.

The V call is TRBV4-1, the J call TRBJ1-2; a possible D gene is TRBD1 (5 bases). The germline gives CDR1 MGHRA, CDR2 YSYEKL. The CDR3 is 13 residues long. V lost 1 base and J 6 bases, leaving 9 bases between the germline ends. Here the CDR3 reads CASSQASRDGYTF. The CDR3 DNA follows: TGCGCCAGCAGCCAAGCGTCCAGGGATGGCTACACCTTC.

The chain carries TRBV28 and TRBJ2-7, with a tentative D call TRBD1 (6 bases). Trimming pared 4 bases from V and 2 bases from J, leaving 12 bases between. The CDR3 extends over 14 amino acids. Germline V gene lookup returns CDR1 MDHEN and CDR2 SYDVKM. The CDR3 loop reads CASSSSQGPYEQYF. In DNA, the CDR3 is TGTGCCAGCAGTTCATCACAGGGTCCCTACGAGCAGTACTTC.

This clonotype has a single count. The chain employs TRBV28 and TRBJ2-7; 10 bases match TRBD1. Germline CDR1 reads MDHEN; CDR2 reads SYDVKM. The V segment lost 9 bases and the J segment 0 bases; nucleotides outside the gene matches: 11. This CDR3 has 16 residues. CDR3 nucleotide sequence: TGTGCCAGTCGGGACAGGGGTATTGCCCTCTCCTACGAGCAGTACTTC. Protein sequence: CASRDRGIALSYEQYF. Supplemented by reference TRBV28 and TRBJ2-7, the full variable domain reads DVKVTQSSRYLVKRTGEKVFLECVQDMDHENMFWYRQDPGLGLRLIYFSYDVKMKEKGDIPEGYSVSREKKERFSLILESASTNQTSMYLCASRDRGIALSYEQYFGPGTRLTVT.

The rearrangement joins TRBV4-2 to TRBJ2-7; 10 nucleotides line up with TRBD2. J lost 5 bases, V lost 1 base, and 14 bases had no gene match. The CDR3 spans 18 residues. Germline V CDR1 and CDR2: LGHNA, YNFKEQ. CDR3 DNA sequence: TGTGCCAGCAGCCAAGTTCCCCTGGGGAGCGGGAGGGCACACGAGCAGTACTTC. This codes for CASSQVPLGSGRAHEQYF.

As DNA, the CDR3 is TGTGCCAGCAGTTTAATACTAGCGGGGTACGAGCAGTACTTC. It yields the protein CASSLILAGYEQYF. This rearrangement joins TRBV12-3 or TRBV12-4 to TRBJ2-7; 10 nucleotides agree with TRBD2. The CDR3 is 14 residues long. Losses at the gene ends were 2 bases for V and 4 bases for J; bases not matched to a gene: 2.

In this sample, this clonotype turned up a few times. This rearrangement joins TRBV12-3 or TRBV12-4 to TRBJ1-1, with D hard to call. V lost 4 bases and J lost 0, with 9 bases in between. The CDR3 is 14 amino acids. CDR3 in amino acids: CASSSWTVNTEAFF. For the CDR3, the DNA is TGTGCCAGCAGTTCTTGGACGGTGAACACTGAAGCTTTCTTT.

This clonotype showed up just a few times. This rearrangement joins TRBV12-3 or TRBV12-4 to TRBJ1-5; 12 bases align to TRBD1. V was pared by 4 bases and J by 6 bases, with 7 bases of the junction left unmatched. The CDR3 runs to 16 residues. This CDR3 is CASSWTGQGAGQPQHF. The CDR3 nucleotides read TGTGCCAGCAGTTGGACGGGACAGGGGGCTGGTCAGCCCCAGCATTTT.

The gene calls are TRBV29-1 and TRBJ1-2; D unresolved. The CDR3 extends over 9 amino acids. Germline-derived CDR1 and CDR2 are SQVTM and ANQGSEA. Trimming removed 7 bases from V and 6 bases from J, with 6 bases in between. The CDR3 reads CSGGDGYTF. The CDR3 DNA follows: TGCAGCGGTGGCGATGGCTACACCTTC. Drawing the rest from reference TRBV29-1 and TRBJ1-2, the complete variable domain is SAVISQKPSRDICQRGTSLTIQCQVDSQVTMMFWYRQQPGQSLTLIATANQGSEATYESGFVIDKFPISRPNLTFSTLTVSNMSPEDSSIYLCSGGDGYTFGSGTRLTVV.

This sequence joins TRBV2 and TRBJ1-3; D is unclear. The CDR3 sequence is 12 residues long. V lost 4 bases, J lost 2 bases, and 3 bases lay in between. Looked up from germline, CDR1 is SNHLY and CDR2 is FYNNEI. The CDR3 DNA reads as TGTGCCAGCAGTGTGGCTGGAAACACCATATATTTT. Translating gives CASSVAGNTIYF.

The V gene is TRBV12-3 or TRBV12-4, the J gene TRBJ1-1, with 8 bases lining up with TRBD1. The V and J ends lost 6 bases and 4 bases, in that order; junction bases with no gene match: 7. This CDR3 has 14 amino acids. The CDR3 protein is CASSSDDRGTEAFF. The CDR3 region has the DNA TGTGCCAGCAGCTCCGATGACAGGGGCACTGAAGCTTTCTTT.

The chain employs TRBV12-3 or TRBV12-4 and TRBJ1-1; D remains ambiguous. The CDR3 length is 13 residues. Between the trimmed V and J ends, which lost 2 bases and 3 bases, there was a span of 7 bases. This CDR3 is CASSLFRDTEAFF. Written as DNA, the CDR3 is TGTGCCAGCAGTTTATTCCGGGACACTGAAGCTTTCTTT.

This clonotype appeared a few times. V usage is TRBV28 and J usage is TRBJ1-2, with D unresolved. From germline, CDR1 is MDHEN and CDR2 SYDVKM. CDR3 length: 14 amino acids. Trimming took 1 base from V and 7 from J, leaving 13 bases between them. The CDR3 reads CASSLSITMGGYTF. The CDR3 bases are TGTGCCAGCAGTTTATCAATAACTATGGGTGGCTACACCTTC.

The rearrangement links TRBV28 to TRBJ2-7, with D possibly TRBD2 on 6 matching bases. Germline CDR1 reads MDHEN; CDR2 reads SYDVKM. This CDR3 spans 15 amino acids. Trimming shortened V by 4 bases and J by 4 bases, and 17 bases separated the two germline ends. The CDR3 spells CASSSAGGVGYEQYF. CDR3 coding DNA: TGTGCCAGCAGTTCCGCCGGCGGGGTGGGATACGAGCAGTACTTC.

The chain combines TRBV9 with TRBJ1-6, with a possible D match to TRBD1 (6 bases). The CDR3 totals 16 residues. V lost 0 bases and J 7 bases, leaving 14 bases between the germline ends. Germline V gene lookup returns CDR1 SGDLS and CDR2 YYNGEE. This chain's CDR3 is CASSVEGGAGNSPLHF. Here the CDR3 DNA reads TGTGCCAGCAGCGTAGAGGGGGGCGCTGGGAATTCACCCCTCCACTTT.

The DNA for the CDR3 is TGTGCCAGCTCACCACCCTCCTCCTACGAGCAGTACTTC. Its translation: CASSPPSSYEQYF. The J gene is TRBJ2-7, the V gene TRBV18; no clear D. Germline values: CDR1 KGHSH, CDR2 LQKENI. Trimming cost V 0 bases and J 0 bases, with 3 bases left between them. The CDR3 is 13 residues long.

In DNA, the CDR3 is TGTGCCAGCAGTTACTCGACCCATGGGGAGCTGTTTTTT. Its protein is CASSYSTHGELFF. The chain employs TRBV6-5 and TRBJ2-2; D is ambiguous. Trimming removed 0 bases from V and 8 bases from J, with 7 bases in between. CDR1 and CDR2 (germline): MNHEY, SVGAGI. The CDR3 is 13 residues long.

This clonotype appeared a few times. The rearrangement uses TRBV4-1 and TRBJ1-1, with D unresolved. The V gene lost 4 bases and the J gene lost 6 bases, with 9 bases spanning the gap. Germline CDR1 is MGHRA and CDR2 is YSYEKL. The CDR3 runs 12 residues. The CDR3 spells CASSPGSSEAFF. In DNA, the CDR3 is TGCGCCAGCAGCCCCGGGAGTTCTGAAGCTTTCTTT.

This clonotype was detected a few times. The rearrangement joins TRBV5-1 to TRBJ2-3; the D call may be TRBD1 or TRBD2 (5 bases each). CDR1 is SGHRS and CDR2 is YFSETQ in the germline V gene. Between the trimmed V and J ends, which lost 7 bases and 2 bases, there was a span of 11 bases. This CDR3 contains 13 residues. The CDR3 protein is CASYEGPTDTQYF. The CDR3 DNA reads TGCGCCAGCTACGAGGGACCCACAGATACGCAGTATTTT.

The genes are TRBV20-1 and TRBJ1-1; no clear D. V was shortened by 3 bases and J by 1 base, with 12 bases between the two germline ends. Looked up from germline, CDR1 is DFQATT and CDR2 is SNEGSKA (reference sequence). The length of the CDR3 is 14 residues. Here the CDR3 DNA reads TGCAGTGCTAGCCTGGGCAGGAAGAACACTGAAGCTTTCTTT. It specifies CSASLGRKNTEAFF.

The rearrangement joins TRBV6-5 to TRBJ2-5; 9 nucleotides agree with TRBD1. The CDR3 covers 16 residues. J gave up 3 bases and V 0 bases, and 5 bases lay outside the gene matches. The germline CDR1 and CDR2 sequences are MNHEY and SVGAGI. Here the CDR3 DNA reads TGTGCCAGCAGTTACTCCGGGACAGGGCGGGAAGAGACCCAGTACTTC. It translates to CASSYSGTGREETQYF.

Many counts were recorded for this clonotype. V is TRBV12-3 or TRBV12-4 and J is TRBJ1-6, with D hard to call. The CDR3 length is 12 residues. V gave up 2 bases and J gave up 7 bases, with 3 bases separating them. CDR3 coding DNA: TGTGCCAGCAGTTTACGAAATTCACCCCTCCACTTT. It is translated as CASSLRNSPLHF.

The chain is built from TRBV9 and TRBJ1-3; a possible D gene is TRBD1 (5 bases). This CDR3 region has 11 residues. From germline, CDR1 is SGDLS and CDR2 YYNGEE. V shed 9 bases and J shed 8 bases, with 12 bases lying between them. The CDR3 reads CAKRDSHTIYF. In nucleotides, the CDR3 is TGTGCCAAGCGGGACTCTCACACCATATATTTT.

This chain links TRBV6-5 with TRBJ2-1; the D call may be TRBD1 or TRBD2 (6 bases each). V was pared by 2 bases and J by 8 bases, with 13 bases between. This CDR3 contains 14 residues. Germline V gene data show CDR1 as MNHEY and CDR2 as SVGAGI. DNA for the CDR3: TGTGCCAGCAGTTACAGGGGGGTAGTACATGAGCAGTTCTTC. Protein product: CASSYRGVVHEQFF.

The V and J genes are TRBV29-1 and TRBJ2-7; D may correspond to TRBD1 or TRBD2 (5 bases each). Per germline, CDR1 SQVTM and CDR2 ANQGSEA. The V end lost 6 bases, the J end lost 0 bases, and 21 bases lay between the germline ends. The CDR3 covers 16 residues. The chain's CDR3 is CSVRTLRDGSSYEQYF. The CDR3, as DNA: TGCAGCGTAAGAACACTCCGGGACGGCAGCTCCTACGAGCAGTACTTC.

The chain joins TRBV25-1 to TRBJ1-2; a weak D match, TRBD1 (6 bases). The CDR3 contains 14 residues. CDR1 is MGHDK, CDR2 SYGVNS, per germline. V dropped 1 base and J dropped 4 bases, with 10 bases sitting between them. CDR3 nucleotide sequence: TGTGCCAGCAGTGAATTGGGGGCAGCCTATGGCTACACCTTC. Translation gives CASSELGAAYGYTF.

The chain employs TRBV7-2 and TRBJ1-1; D is unclear. CDR3 length: 15 residues. Trimming cost V 4 bases and J 0 bases, with 12 bases left between them. Germline values: CDR1 SGHTA, CDR2 FQGNSA. The CDR3 sequence is CASSSGSTVNTEAFF. CDR3 nucleotides: TGTGCCAGCAGCTCAGGCAGTACAGTGAACACTGAAGCTTTCTTT.